A single sample gave rise to the 21 T cell receptor beta chains below, sequenced in a study of early T cells in non-severe SARS-CoV-2 infection. From the 5' RACE reads, TCRdb called clonotypes with MiXCR, one entry per CDR3 protein. The sample records 52,000 or so distinct CDR3 sequences, around 13% being singletons. The sequenced sample consisted of whole blood. These TCRs come from an adult who was a healthcare worker with PCR-confirmed SARS-CoV-2 infection or an uninfected control (not recorded which).

V is TRBV2 and J is TRBJ2-3, with D unresolved. Per germline, CDR1 SNHLY and CDR2 FYNNEI. The germline V and J ends were trimmed by 3 bases and 2 bases, with 6 bases remaining between them. This CDR3 has 13 residues. CDR3 sequence (DNA): TGTGCCAGCAGTGATCGGCCCACAGATACGCAGTATTTT. As protein: CASSDRPTDTQYF.

The V and J genes are TRBV20-1 and TRBJ2-2; D is uncertain. CDR1 is DFQATT, CDR2 SNEGSKA, per germline (reference sequence). Trimming took off 0 bases at V and 1 base at J, with 6 bases between the two ends. This CDR3 is 14 amino acids long. CDR3 amino acids: CSARDRRNTGELFF. CDR3 DNA sequence: TGCAGTGCTAGAGATAGAAGGAACACCGGGGAGCTGTTTTTT.

This clonotype was observed many times. The V and J genes are TRBV4-3 and TRBJ1-2; no clear D. Germline CDR1 LGHNA, CDR2 YSLEER. The CDR3 has 13 amino acids. The V and J ends lost 0 bases and 8 bases respectively, with 10 bases between them. CDR3 residues: CASSQDLGEGYTF. DNA for the CDR3: TGCGCCAGCAGCCAAGATTTGGGTGAGGGCTACACCTTC.

The genes are TRBV7-9 and TRBJ1-3; possibly TRBD1 for D (5 bases). The CDR3 covers 14 residues. Deletions cut 5 bases from V and 8 bases from J, with 16 bases between. CDR1 is SEHNR, CDR2 FQNEAQ, per germline (reference sequence). The CDR3 DNA reads TGTGCCAGCAGCGGGGGGACTAGGTCCGACACCATATATTTT. It translates to CASSGGTRSDTIYF.

The chain links TRBV29-1 to TRBJ2-1, with unresolved D. CDR3 length: 9 residues. V was clipped by 4 bases and J by 15 bases, with 10 bases between them. The germline CDR1 and CDR2 sequences are SQVTM and ANQGSEA. CDR3 DNA: TGCAGCGTTGGCCAGGAACCGTTCTTC. This gives the protein CSVGQEPFF.

This chain links TRBV11-2 with TRBJ2-1, with D unresolved. There are 14 residues in the CDR3. CDR1 and CDR2 from the germline V gene are SGHAT and FQNNGV. V dropped 2 bases and J dropped 10 bases, with 15 bases sitting between them. The CDR3, as DNA: TGTGCCAGCAGCTTAAGGGCTCTTCTGGGGGAGCAGTTCTTC. Its translation: CASSLRALLGEQFF.

The chain combines TRBV20-1 with TRBJ2-1; 14 nucleotides match TRBD2. Trimming took 6 bases from V and 7 from J; bases not matched to a gene: 8. The CDR3 length is 15 residues. Germline loops: CDR1 DFQATT, CDR2 SNEGSKA (reference sequence). The CDR3 sequence is CSATRLAGGENEQFF. For the CDR3, the DNA is TGCAGTGCGACCAGACTAGCGGGGGGGGAAAATGAGCAGTTCTTC.

This clonotype was observed many times. The chain combines TRBV5-4 with TRBJ2-3; 7 bases fit TRBD2. In germline, CDR1 is SGHNT, CDR2 YYREEE (reference sequence). The CDR3 is 15 residues long. V was pared by 4 bases and J by 3 bases, with 8 bases of the junction left unmatched. The DNA for the CDR3 is TGTGCCAGCAGCAGGCTAAGCGGGGAAACAGATACGCAGTATTTT. It specifies CASSRLSGETDTQYF.

V usage is TRBV5-6 and J usage is TRBJ1-6, with D hard to call. The CDR3 runs to 18 residues. V was pared by 3 bases and J by 0 bases, with 16 bases between. CDR1 and CDR2 (germline): SGHDT, YYEEEE. The DNA of the CDR3 is TGTGCCAGCAGCTCTCCGTTTCCGGGGAGCTCCTATAATTCACCCCTCCACTTT. Encoded protein: CASSSPFPGSSYNSPLHF.

The sample holds many counts of this clonotype. This sequence joins TRBV20-1 and TRBJ2-1, with D unclear. CDR1 is DFQATT, CDR2 SNEGSKA, per germline (reference sequence). CDR3 length equals 14 residues. Trimming left V 0 bases short and J 0 bases short, with 6 bases between. In nucleotides, the CDR3 is TGCAGTGCTAGAGATTTGGTCTCCTACAATGAGCAGTTCTTC. This codes for CSARDLVSYNEQFF.

This clonotype was picked up a small number of times. The chain employs TRBV11-3 and TRBJ2-1, with 10 bases lining up with TRBD2. Germline assignment: CDR1 SGHNT and CDR2 YENEEA. This CDR3 is 17 amino acids long. Germline trimming cut 1 base from V and 5 bases from J; bases unmatched to any gene: 8. CDR3: CASSLGAIAGGNNEQFF. CDR3 sequence (DNA): TGTGCCAGCAGCTTAGGGGCCATAGCGGGGGGAAACAATGAGCAGTTCTTC.

There are many counts of this clonotype. The chain links TRBV20-1 to TRBJ2-1; 12 bases line up with TRBD1. V shed 5 bases, J shed 9 bases, and the junction held 11 bases outside the gene matches. Germline assignment: CDR1 DFQATT and CDR2 SNEGSKA (reference sequence). The CDR3 runs 15 residues. Written as DNA, the CDR3 is TGCAGTGCTTTCCCCGGGACAGGGGGCTGGGGTGAGCAGTTCTTC. Its translation: CSAFPGTGGWGEQFF.

This clonotype was recorded at least ten times. V gene TRBV7-6 combines with J gene TRBJ2-5; tentative D call: TRBD1 (6 bases). Trimming pared 0 bases from V and 7 bases from J, leaving 12 bases between. The CDR3 length is 14 residues. Germline CDR1 and CDR2: SGHVS and FNYEAQ. CDR3 nucleotides: TGTGCCAGCAGCTTAGCGGACAGCCCCAGGACCCAGTACTTC. This encodes CASSLADSPRTQYF.

The chain has TRBV12-3 or TRBV12-4 and TRBJ1-2, with TRBD1 as a possible D gene (5 bases). V was cut by 3 bases and J by 4 bases, with 9 bases left in between. This CDR3 has 13 amino acids. DNA of the CDR3: TGTGCCAGCAGTTTGGGGGACGTCTATGGCTACACCTTC. Its translation: CASSLGDVYGYTF.

Many counts were recorded for this clonotype. V usage is TRBV18 and J usage is TRBJ2-5, with 8 bases identical to TRBD1. The V segment lost 6 bases and the J segment 2 bases; nucleotides outside the gene matches: 8. The CDR3 is made up of 15 amino acids. Germline V gene lookup returns CDR1 KGHSH and CDR2 LQKENI. CDR3 nucleotides: TGTGCCAGCTCCCGTCCGGACAGGGTTCAAGAGACCCAGTACTTC. It is translated as CASSRPDRVQETQYF.

This clonotype has at least ten counts. The V gene is TRBV20-1, the J gene TRBJ2-7; weak D call: TRBD2 (7 bases). The CDR3 runs 14 residues. V was clipped by 0 bases and J by 2 bases, with 11 bases between them. Per the germline V gene, CDR1 is DFQATT and CDR2 is SNEGSKA (reference sequence). CDR3 in amino acids: CSAREGGAPYEQYF. In nucleotides, the CDR3 is TGCAGTGCTAGAGAAGGGGGGGCTCCCTACGAGCAGTACTTC.

This clonotype was counted between two and nine times. This chain links TRBV2 with TRBJ2-4; no definite D call. CDR3 size: 14 residues. V was clipped by 3 bases and J by 0 bases, with 6 bases between them. Germline CDR1 is SNHLY and CDR2 is FYNNEI. CDR3: CASSDRLAKNIQYF. In DNA, the CDR3 is TGTGCCAGCAGTGATCGGCTAGCCAAAAACATTCAGTACTTC.

Comments on this clonotype: Without the conserved terminal phenylalanine or tryptophan, this CDR3 likely stems from a read error. The chain joins TRBV6-6 to TRBJ1-1, with TRBD1 identical over 7 bases. This CDR3 region has 15 residues. Germline V gene lookup returns CDR1 MNHNY and CDR2 SVGAGI (reference sequence). After removal of 2 bases from V and 0 bases from J, the junction contained 3 bases not matched to a gene. The CDR3 is CASSYTGELNTEAFS. CDR3 DNA sequence: TGTGCCAGCAGTTACACAGGGGAGTTGAACACTGAAGCTTTCTCT.

This clonotype was seen at least ten times. V gene TRBV7-2 combines with J gene TRBJ1-5, with D uncertain. The germline V gene encodes CDR1 SGHTA and CDR2 FQGNSA. CDR3 length equals 15 residues. V lost 2 bases and J 3 bases, leaving 11 bases between the germline ends. In DNA, the CDR3 is TGTGCCAGCAGCTTAATGACGGGGTCCAATCAGCCCCAGCATTTT. The encoded protein is CASSLMTGSNQPQHF. Full variable domain (remainder filled in from reference TRBV7-2 and TRBJ1-5): GAGVSQSPSNKVTEKGKDVELRCDPISGHTALYWYRQSLGQGLEFLIYFQGNSAPDKSGLPSDRFSAERTGGSVSTLTIQRTQQEDSAVYLCASSLMTGSNQPQHFGDGTRLSIL.

This clonotype has a handful of counts. The chain employs TRBV19 and TRBJ1-2, with a weak D call TRBD1 (6 bases). Germline CDR1 is LNHDA and CDR2 is SQIVND (reference sequence). This CDR3 is built from 15 residues. Trimming shortened V by 8 bases and J by 4 bases, and 20 bases separated the two germline ends. The CDR3 DNA sequence: TGTGCCAGTTGGAGCCCCAGGGGAGTTAGCTATGGCTACACCTTC. The encoded protein is CASWSPRGVSYGYTF.

By share, this clonotype counts as medium-sized. This chain connects TRBV7-9 to TRBJ2-2; D may match TRBD1 or TRBD2 (5 bases each). In germline, CDR1 is SEHNR, CDR2 FQNEAQ (reference sequence). CDR3 length equals 14 residues. V lost 8 bases to trimming and J lost 4 bases, with 14 bases between them. The CDR3 protein is CASRRESRTGELFF. The CDR3 DNA sequence: TGTGCCAGCCGCAGGGAGAGCCGCACCGGGGAGCTGTTTTTT.